These 13 T cell receptor beta chains came from one sample sequenced in a study of PD-L1 blockade in urothelial cancer. Clones were sequenced by immunoSEQ multiplex PCR, and TCRdb holds only the in-frame ones, with some missing. The sample has some 29,000 clones; 70% to 90% are singletons. Sequencing used PBMCs, obtained around atezolizumab (anti-PD-L1) treatment. These receptor sequences come from a man aged 45-60 years with urothelial cancer.

J is TRBJ2-6 and V is TRBV4-1, with 11 bases identical to TRBD2. CDR1 and CDR2 (germline): MGHRA, YSYEKL. The length of the CDR3 is 20 residues. V was clipped by 3 bases and J by 4 bases; unmatched bases: 14. CDR3 bases: TGCGCCAGCAGCCACCAGGCCCCGGTAGCGGGGGGGCTCGGGGCCAACGTCCTGACTTTC. It yields the protein CASSHQAPVAGGLGANVLTF.

This clone was counted a single time. The CDR3 sequence: CASSYSGQGNNEQFF. The CDR3 nucleotides read TGTGCCAGCAGTTACTCGGGACAGGGTAACAATGAGCAGTTCTTC. The chain is built from TRBV6-5 and TRBJ2-1; 9 nucleotides agree with TRBD1. Germline V gene data show CDR1 as MNHEY and CDR2 as SVGAGI. Losses at the gene ends were 0 bases for V and 5 bases for J; bases not matched to a gene: 2. The CDR3 extends over 15 amino acids.

The CDR3 nucleotides read TGTGCCAGCAGCTTCAACAGGCTCAACACCGGGGAGCTGTTTTTT. This codes for CASSFNRLNTGELFF. The chain combines TRBV5-4 with TRBJ2-2; D possibly corresponds to TRBD1 (5 bases). Looked up from germline, CDR1 is SGHNT and CDR2 is YYREEE (reference sequence). The CDR3 is 15 residues long. V dropped 2 bases and J dropped 2 bases, with 10 bases sitting between them.

The V call is TRBV5-1, the J call TRBJ2-1; 15 bases match TRBD2. Germline V gene data show CDR1 as SGHRS and CDR2 as YFSETQ. The CDR3 spans 16 residues. J was trimmed by 7 bases and V by 0 bases; bases with no gene match: 2. CDR3 sequence: CASSLGGLAGGNEQFF. CDR3 nucleotide sequence: TGCGCCAGCAGCTTGGGGGGACTAGCGGGGGGAAATGAGCAGTTCTTC.

V and J are TRBV9 and TRBJ1-2; D possibly corresponds to TRBD1 (6 bases). Trimming took 4 bases from V and 2 from J, leaving 15 bases between them. Germline values: CDR1 SGDLS, CDR2 YYNGEE. This CDR3 contains 15 residues. In DNA form, the CDR3 reads TGTGCCAGCAGCCCAGGGACAAACGTAAACTATGGCTACACCTTC. It codes for CASSPGTNVNYGYTF.

The chain has TRBV30 and TRBJ2-3, with no clear D. The length of the CDR3 is 15 residues. V was shortened by 0 bases and J by 0 bases, with 10 bases between the two germline ends. Germline V gene sequence: CDR1 GTSNPN, CDR2 SVGIG (reference sequence). In DNA, the CDR3 is TGTGCCTGGAGTGTTGCGGCCCCTAGCACAGATACGCAGTATTTT. Translated, it gives CAWSVAAPSTDTQYF.

This clone came up a few times. The chain uses TRBV7-8 and TRBJ2-3, with D possibly matching TRBD2 (5 bases). In germline, CDR1 is SGHVS, CDR2 FQNEAQ. V was shortened by 5 bases and J by 1 base, with 22 bases between the two germline ends. This CDR3 spans 18 amino acids. The CDR3 protein is CASSQIGELFVRTDTQYF. Here the CDR3 DNA reads TGTGCCAGCAGCCAGATTGGGGAGTTGTTTGTTCGCACAGATACGCAGTATTTT. The full variable domain, with the rest looked up from reference TRBV7-8 and TRBJ2-3, is GAGVSQSPRYKVAKRGQDVALRCDPISGHVSLFWYQQALGQGPEFLTYFQNEAQLDKSGLPSDRFFAERPEGSVSTLKIQRTQQEDSAVYLCASSQIGELFVRTDTQYFGPGTRLTVL.

This clone was recorded once. The rearrangement links TRBV30 to TRBJ1-2; unclear D gene. The germline gives CDR1 GTSNPN, CDR2 SVGIG (reference sequence). Trimming removed 7 bases from V and 4 bases from J, with 13 bases in between. The CDR3 has 12 residues. CDR3: CASSQEAYGYTF. The CDR3, as DNA: TGTGCCTCATCCCAGGAGGCCTATGGCTACACCTTC. The complete variable domain, with remaining parts taken from reference TRBV30 and TRBJ1-2, reads SQTIHQWPATLVQPVGSPLSLECTVEGTSNPNLYWYRQAAGRGLQLLFYSVGIGQISSEVPQNLSASRPQDRQFILSSKKLLLSDSGFYLCASSQEAYGYTFGSGTRLTVV.

V and J are TRBV12-5 and TRBJ2-7, with D maybe TRBD1 (7 bases). Germline loops: CDR1 LGHNT, CDR2 FRNRAP. The ends were cut back, 0 bases at V and 3 bases at J, with 15 bases in the middle. The CDR3 consists of 16 residues. The CDR3 DNA follows: TGTGCTAGTGGTTTGGTACAGGGGTCCGGGGGCTACGAGCAGTACTTC. As protein: CASGLVQGSGGYEQYF.

The chain recombines TRBV29-1 with TRBJ1-1; 9 bases map to TRBD1. Germline V gene sequence: CDR1 SQVTM, CDR2 ANQGSEA. V was pared by 7 bases and J by 1 base, with 7 bases of the junction left unmatched. The CDR3 loop spans 14 amino acids. The CDR3 loop reads CSGGQGGKNTEAFF. The CDR3 region has the DNA TGCAGCGGGGGACAGGGCGGTAAGAACACTGAAGCTTTCTTT.

The CDR3 nucleotides are TGTGCCAGCAGTCACTGGACAGGGGGCTTGGTAGGCTCCTACAATGAGCAGTTCTTC. It translates to CASSHWTGGLVGSYNEQFF. The chain employs TRBV27 and TRBJ2-1, with TRBD1 identical over 11 bases. V lost 5 bases and J lost 0; bases outside the gene matches: 12. Germline values: CDR1 MNHEY, CDR2 SMNVEV (reference sequence). There are 19 residues in the CDR3.

The chain links TRBV4-1 to TRBJ2-3; 7 bases fit TRBD1. Germline lookup yields CDR1 MGHRA and CDR2 YSYEKL. The CDR3 spans 17 residues. V gave up 0 bases and J gave up 0 bases; unmatched junction bases: 6. The CDR3 nucleotides are TGCGCCAGCAGCCAAGATGGCCCAGGGGGAAGCACAGATACGCAGTATTTT. It is translated as CASSQDGPGGSTDTQYF.

The chain carries TRBV7-8 and TRBJ2-1, with D hard to call. The CDR3 spans 15 residues. Germline-derived CDR1 and CDR2 are SGHVS and FQNEAQ. Trimming pared 2 bases from V and 9 bases from J, leaving 17 bases between. This chain's CDR3 is CASSLSRTYSGEQFF. DNA of the CDR3: TGTGCCAGCAGCTTAAGTCGAACCTATTCGGGTGAGCAGTTCTTC.